These T cell receptor beta chains were read from a single sample in a study of cytomegalovirus exposure and HLA in healthy donors. Method: immunoSEQ multiplex PCR; TCRdb's copy keeps in-frame clones and lacks some. Of 200,000 to 250,000 clones in the sample, about 80% were seen once. The sequenced material came from PBMCs. These receptors were obtained from a woman aged 45-65 years in good health and CMV-seropositive. Both conserved end residues are part of each CDR3. A D gene is named only where the DNA matches it firmly. Part of the rows lack a size; the others show once, few, many or a class for expanded clones.

TRBJ2-7 | once | TRBV9 | NA | 16 | CASSEGSGTVSYEQYF | TGTGCCAGCAGCGAAGGTAGCGGGACAGTCTCCTACGAGCAGTACTTC
TRBJ1-2 | NA | TRBV27 | TRBD1 | 16 | CASSTDRGRVRYGYTF | TGTGCCAGCAGTACCGACAGGGGGCGTGTTCGGTATGGCTACACCTTC
TRBJ1-1 | few | TRBV4-3 | NA | 14 | CASSQGLLNTEAFF | TGCGCCAGCAGCCAGGGGCTTTTGAACACTGAAGCTTTCTTT
TRBJ2-7 | NA | TRBV18 | TRBD1 | 15 | CASSTGTGLSYEQYF | TGTGCCAGCTCAACCGGGACAGGGTTATCCTACGAGCAGTACTTC
TRBJ1-4 | NA | TRBV30 | NA | 14 | CAWRAGITNEKLFF | TGTGCCTGGAGGGCAGGGATTACTAATGAAAAACTGTTTTTT
TRBJ1-2 | NA | TRBV27 | TRBD1 | 16 | CASSPAQGAANYGYTF | TGTGCCAGCAGTCCTGCTCAGGGGGCGGCTAACTATGGCTACACCTTC
TRBJ1-4 | NA | TRBV10-3 | NA | 13 | CAIRGQPNEKLFF | TGTGCCATCCGAGGACAGCCTAATGAAAAACTGTTTTTT
TRBJ1-6 | NA | TRBV5-1 | NA | 14 | CASSRAGDNSPLHF | TGCGCCAGCTCAAGGGCGGGGGATAATTCACCCCTCCACTTT
TRBJ2-5 | NA | TRBV7-2 | NA | 13 | CASSLDQQETQYF | TGTGCCAGCAGCTTAGATCAGCAAGAGACCCAGTACTTC
TRBJ2-1 | NA | TRBV7-3 | NA | 15 | CASSRIGEGSNEQFF | TGTGCCAGCAGCCGTATCGGGGAAGGATCGAATGAGCAGTTCTTC
TRBJ1-1 | once | TRBV5-1 | TRBD1 | 16 | CASSLDPTGGYTEAFF | TGCGCCAGCAGCCTGGACCCCACAGGGGGCTACACTGAAGCCTTCTTT